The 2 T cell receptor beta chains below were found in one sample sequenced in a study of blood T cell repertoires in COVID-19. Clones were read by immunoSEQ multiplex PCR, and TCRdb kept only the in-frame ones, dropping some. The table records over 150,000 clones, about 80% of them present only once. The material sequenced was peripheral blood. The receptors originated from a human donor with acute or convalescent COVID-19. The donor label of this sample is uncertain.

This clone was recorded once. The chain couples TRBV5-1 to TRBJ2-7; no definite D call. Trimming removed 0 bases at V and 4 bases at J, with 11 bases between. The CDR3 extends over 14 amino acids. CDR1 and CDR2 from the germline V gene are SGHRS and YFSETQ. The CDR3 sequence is CASSLVVESYEQYF. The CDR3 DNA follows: TGCGCCAGCAGCTTGGTGGTTGAGAGTTACGAGCAGTACTTC.

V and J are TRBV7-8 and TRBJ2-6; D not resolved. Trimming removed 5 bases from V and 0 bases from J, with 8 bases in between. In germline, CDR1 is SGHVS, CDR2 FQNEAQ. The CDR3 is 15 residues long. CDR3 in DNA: TGTGCCAGCAGCATCATTTTCTCTGGGGCCAACGTCCTGACTTTC. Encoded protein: CASSIIFSGANVLTF.